This T cell receptor (beta chain) was identified in a study of regulatory T cells in long-lasting Graves disease. Germline assignment: CDR1 LNHDA and CDR2 SQIVND (reference sequence). This CDR3 is 16 amino acids long. The junction had 8 bases not matched to a gene; V was cut back by 5 bases and J by 6 bases. Time point of the sample: newly diagnosed GD, antithyroid drugs for less than 3 months. Researchers made the TCR library from RNA that was extracted from PBMCs. According to the study, TCR beta libraries were built with iRepertoire HTBI primers and CDR3-region Arm-PCR. From the multiplex PCR reads, TCRdb called clonotypes with MiXCR, one entry per CDR3 protein. The sample has about 470,000 distinct CDR3 sequences, about 15% seen once. This sample was shared with a second study, whose subject was T cells in Graves' hyperthyroidism and ophthalmopathy. That source adds: The TCR CDR3 first-round RT-PCR relied on the HTBI primer set.

The sample in question was peripheral blood mononuclear cells (PBMCs), obtained at new diagnosis, from a patient treated with antithyroid drugs. This sequence joins TRBV19 and TRBJ2-3, with 13 bases identical to TRBD2. The receptor was derived from a woman in her twenties or thirties with Graves disease. CDR3 residues: CASSRTGTSGIDTQYF. The CDR3 DNA reads TGTGCCAGTAGTCGCACCGGGACTAGCGGGATTGATACGCAGTATTTT.